A selection of T cell receptor beta chains follows, all from one sample in a study of T-cell reconstitution after alpha-beta-depleted transplantation in children. TCRdb reanalysed the PCR reads using MiXCR and keeps one entry per CDR3 protein. The data show approximately 500,000 distinct CDR3 sequences, about a quarter seen once. The specimen was PBMCs, collected before TCRalphabeta/CD19-depleted stem cell transplant. These receptors were taken from a boy less than two years old with Wiskott-Aldrich syndrome, due to receive a stem cell transplant. CDR3s include the opening cysteine and the closing phenylalanine or tryptophan. The D gene is left open where the match is weak. Not every row has a clone size; where given, it reads once, few, many or a size class.

D gene	V gene	J gene	clone size	CDR3 protein	CDR3 DNA
TRBD2	TRBV7-4	TRBJ2-5	few	CASSTPELAIQETQYF	TGTGCCAGCAGCACTCCTGAACTAGCGATCCAAGAGACCCAGTACTTC
-	TRBV12-3/TRBV12-4	TRBJ1-3	-	CASTPRSVGNTIYF	TGTGCCAGCACCCCTCGCAGCGTGGGGAACACCATATATTTT
TRBD1	TRBV5-5	TRBJ2-2	-	CASSFRRQGGELFF	TGTGCCAGCAGCTTCAGACGACAGGGCGGGGAGCTGTTTTTT
-	TRBV5-1	TRBJ2-2	-	CASSLARVTTGELFF	TGCGCCAGCAGCTTGGCTCGAGTTACTACCGGGGAGCTGTTTTTT
-	TRBV28	TRBJ1-2	-	CASRARQFNYGYTF	TGTGCCAGCAGAGCAAGACAGTTCAACTATGGCTACACCTTC
-	TRBV10-1	TRBJ2-3	-	CASSASGTGETDTQYF	TGCGCCAGCAGTGCGAGCGGCACAGGAGAGACAGATACGCAGTATTTT
TRBD1	TRBV19	TRBJ2-3	-	CASSNRGRGTDTQYF	TGTGCCAGTAGTAACAGGGGGCGAGGCACAGATACGCAGTATTTT
TRBD2	TRBV9	TRBJ2-7	few	CASSAGLAYYEQYF	TGTGCCAGCAGCGCGGGACTAGCCTACTACGAGCAGTACTTC
-	TRBV10-3	TRBJ1-5	few	CAISEYGGQTNQPQHF	TGTGCCATCAGTGAATATGGGGGCCAGACTAATCAGCCCCAGCATTTT
-	TRBV12-3/TRBV12-4	TRBJ2-3	few	CASRTDTYTDTQYF	TGTGCCAGCCGAACGGACACGTACACAGATACGCAGTATTTT
-	TRBV15	TRBJ1-1	-	CATSRDVGSTEAFF	TGTGCCACCAGCAGAGATGTAGGGTCCACTGAAGCTTTCTTT
TRBD2	TRBV25-1	TRBJ2-1	-	CASSDPPRLAGGPSNEQFF	TGTGCCAGCAGTGATCCACCCCGACTAGCGGGAGGGCCAAGCAATGAGCAGTTCTTC
-	TRBV28	TRBJ2-2	many	CASKTPVITGELFF	TGTGCCAGCAAAACCCCGGTAATCACCGGGGAGCTGTTTTTT
-	TRBV28	TRBJ2-1	few	CASSFYRLTRMVHNEQFF	TGTGCCAGCAGTTTCTACCGGCTAACTAGGATGGTGCACAATGAGCAGTTCTTC
-	TRBV20-1	TRBJ2-1	-	CSAGTWILFSNEQFF	TGCAGTGCTGGAACATGGATCTTGTTCTCCAATGAGCAGTTCTTC
-	TRBV20-1	TRBJ2-1	few	CSARDLTAPGEQFF	TGCAGTGCTAGAGATTTAACGGCCCCGGGTGAGCAGTTCTTC
TRBD1	TRBV28	TRBJ1-5	few	CASSLRGTGLQPQHF	TGTGCCAGCAGTTTGAGGGGGACAGGATTGCAGCCCCAGCATTTT
TRBD1	TRBV20-1	TRBJ1-1	-	CSAREHRGLNTEAFF	TGCAGTGCTAGAGAACACAGGGGCCTGAACACTGAAGCTTTCTTT
TRBD2	TRBV7-2	TRBJ2-3	few	CASSLSGLAGETLRDTQYF	TGTGCCAGCAGCTTATCGGGACTAGCGGGAGAGACCTTACGAGATACGCAGTATTTT
-	TRBV5-1	TRBJ2-7	once	CASSLSPGLPYEQYF	TGCGCCAGCAGCTTATCTCCGGGTCTCCCCTACGAGCAGTACTTC
TRBD1	TRBV3-1	TRBJ1-1	few	CASSHHSYRGLTEAFF	TGTGCCAGCAGCCATCATTCGTACAGGGGATTGACTGAAGCTTTCTTT
-	TRBV20-1	TRBJ2-1	few	CSAPKGFASSYNEQFF	TGCAGTGCCCCCAAGGGGTTCGCAAGCTCCTACAATGAGCAGTTCTTC
-	TRBV12-3/TRBV12-4	TRBJ1-5	few	CASSPRQVPDQPQHF	TGTGCCAGCAGTCCTAGACAGGTCCCGGATCAGCCCCAGCATTTT
-	TRBV5-1	TRBJ2-5	-	CASSFGTDEETQYF	TGCGCCAGCAGCTTCGGGACGGACGAAGAGACCCAGTACTTC
-	TRBV12-3/TRBV12-4	TRBJ2-1	few	CASSSGTYYNEQFF	TGTGCCAGCAGCTCCGGGACTTACTACAATGAGCAGTTCTTC
TRBD1	TRBV9	TRBJ2-1	-	CASSHNRAGGSSYNEQFF	TGTGCCAGCAGCCACAACAGAGCAGGGGGAAGCTCCTACAATGAGCAGTTCTTC
-	TRBV10-3	TRBJ2-1	-	CATAPAGKVDEQFF	TGTGCCACCGCACCGGCCGGGAAGGTGGATGAGCAGTTCTTC